The 19 T cell receptor beta chains reported below all come from one sample, sequenced in a study of T cells in Graves' hyperthyroidism and ophthalmopathy. Amplification targeted TCR beta CDR3 regions from RNA transcripts. With the HTBI primer set, the TCR CDR3 went through a first round of RT-PCR. TCRdb re-analysed the multiplex PCR reads in MiXCR, keeping a single row per CDR3 protein. The table includes a few hundred thousand distinct CDR3 sequences, about 17% detected once. The source material was blood. These receptor sequences come from a woman in her forties or fifties with Graves' hyperthyroidism.

This chain links TRBV28 with TRBJ2-3; D gene unclear. This CDR3 comprises 13 residues. The V gene lost 8 bases and the J gene lost 2 bases, with 11 bases spanning the gap. Germline CDR1 is MDHEN and CDR2 is SYDVKM. The CDR3 is CASDTTLTDTQYF. The CDR3 DNA sequence: TGTGCCAGCGATACCACTCTCACAGATACGCAGTATTTT.

The rearrangement joins TRBV2 to TRBJ2-1; D gene uncertain. The CDR3 sequence is 10 residues long. The V end lost 11 bases, the J end lost 7 bases, and 9 bases lay between the germline ends. Germline-derived CDR1 and CDR2 are SNHLY and FYNNEI. This CDR3 reads CAGSMNEQFF. The DNA of the CDR3 is TGTGCCGGATCCATGAATGAGCAGTTCTTC.

Ten or more counts support this clonotype. The chain employs TRBV6-2 or TRBV6-3 and TRBJ2-1, with unresolved D. The V and J ends lost 6 bases and 0 bases respectively, with 9 bases between them. The V gene's germline CDR1 is MNHEY and CDR2 SVGEGT. The CDR3 is 14 amino acids. The DNA of the CDR3 is TGTGCCAGCAGCCTAAGGAGCTCCTACAATGAGCAGTTCTTC. Encoded protein: CASSLRSSYNEQFF.

The chain is built from TRBV6-5 and TRBJ1-4; 9 nucleotides match TRBD1. V gave up 0 bases and J gave up 12 bases; unmatched junction bases: 8. CDR1 is MNHEY, CDR2 SVGAGI, per germline. The CDR3 consists of 15 residues. The CDR3 DNA reads as TGTGCCAGCAGTTACTCGAGGACAGGGGTACGGGAACTGTTTTTT. Its translation is CASSYSRTGVRELFF.

This chain uses TRBV7-9 with TRBJ2-1, with a tentative D call TRBD1 (5 bases). Trimming stripped 5 bases from V and 1 base from J, with 18 bases between. This CDR3 has 17 residues. Germline V gene data show CDR1 as SEHNR and CDR2 as FQNEAQ (reference sequence). The CDR3 loop reads CASSQTLGARSYNEQFF. CDR3 bases: TGTGCCAGCAGCCAAACCCTTGGGGCGCGGTCCTACAATGAGCAGTTCTTC.

This clonotype was recorded a few times. CDR3 bases: TGCAGTGCTATCCAGCAAGAGACCCAGTACTTC. Protein product: CSAIQQETQYF. The rearrangement uses TRBV20-1 and TRBJ2-5; no clear D. With 4 bases removed from V and 2 bases from J, the gap between germline ends came to 5 bases. Looked up from germline, CDR1 is DFQATT and CDR2 is SNEGSKA (reference sequence). CDR3 length: 11 residues.

This clonotype was observed at least ten times. This chain joins TRBV7-8 and TRBJ1-1; D might be TRBD1 (6 bases). Trimming stripped 3 bases from V and 0 bases from J, with 8 bases between. This CDR3 is 14 amino acids long. CDR1 is SGHVS, CDR2 FQNEAQ, per germline. CDR3 DNA sequence: TGTGCCAGCAGCTTCGGACAGTTGAACACTGAAGCTTTCTTT. This encodes CASSFGQLNTEAFF.

At least ten counts were recorded for this clonotype. V usage is TRBV6-6 and J usage is TRBJ1-1; D is unresolved. Germline V gene sequence: CDR1 MNHNY, CDR2 SVGAGI (reference sequence). The CDR3 is made up of 15 amino acids. V was trimmed by 0 bases and J by 1 base, leaving 9 bases between them. The CDR3 DNA is TGTGCCAGCAGTTACTCGAGGCGGGAGAACACTGAAGCTTTCTTT. Amino acids: CASSYSRRENTEAFF.

The chain is built from TRBV7-2 and TRBJ2-7; 10 bases match TRBD2. This CDR3 contains 17 residues. V shed 0 bases and J 4 bases; nucleotides not matched to a gene: 9. Germline assignment: CDR1 SGHTA and CDR2 FQGNSA. The CDR3 loop is CASSLAGAGGPWYEQYF. The CDR3 nucleotides read TGTGCCAGCAGCTTAGCCGGAGCGGGAGGGCCCTGGTACGAGCAGTACTTC. The full variable domain, with the rest looked up from reference TRBV7-2 and TRBJ2-7, is GAGVSQSPSNKVTEKGKDVELRCDPISGHTALYWYRQSLGQGLEFLIYFQGNSAPDKSGLPSDRFSAERTGGSVSTLTIQRTQQEDSAVYLCASSLAGAGGPWYEQYFGPGTRLTVT.

There are many counts of this clonotype. The chain is built from TRBV20-1 and TRBJ2-1, with D possibly TRBD2 on 6 matching bases. The CDR3 length is 15 residues. V was shortened by 0 bases and J by 3 bases, with 12 bases between the two germline ends. The germline V gene encodes CDR1 DFQATT and CDR2 SNEGSKA (reference sequence). The CDR3, as DNA: TGCAGTGCTAGAGATGGGGGGAGGAGCTACAATGAGCAGTTCTTC. It yields the protein CSARDGGRSYNEQFF.

The chain couples TRBV5-1 to TRBJ1-2, with D tentatively TRBD1 (5 bases). This CDR3 has 13 residues. Germline CDR1 reads SGHRS; CDR2 reads YFSETQ. V shed 4 bases and J shed 4 bases, with 11 bases lying between them. CDR3 protein: CASSADTAYGYTF. DNA for the CDR3: TGCGCCAGCAGCGCGGACACGGCCTATGGCTACACCTTC.

This clonotype was detected once. V usage is TRBV3-1 and J usage is TRBJ2-1; the match to TRBD2 covers 13 bases. This CDR3 has 15 residues. V lost 4 bases and J lost 10; bases outside the gene matches: 7. Germline V CDR1 and CDR2: LGHDT, YNNKEL (reference sequence). CDR3 protein: CASSRTLGLAGEQFF. DNA of the CDR3: TGTGCCAGCAGCCGAACCTTGGGACTAGCGGGGGAGCAGTTCTTC.

In this sample, this clonotype turned up a few times. The chain carries TRBV20-1 and TRBJ1-6, with a weak D call TRBD1 (5 bases). Between the trimmed V and J ends, which lost 0 bases and 2 bases, there was a span of 11 bases. The CDR3 contains 16 residues. CDR1 and CDR2 (germline): DFQATT, SNEGSKA (reference sequence). The CDR3 sequence is CSARDDTGAYNSPLHF. The CDR3 DNA sequence: TGCAGTGCTAGAGATGATACGGGGGCCTATAATTCACCCCTCCACTTT.

The sample holds many counts of this clonotype. The chain couples TRBV28 to TRBJ1-5; TRBD1 aligns across 7 bases. Germline lookup yields CDR1 MDHEN and CDR2 SYDVKM. This CDR3 spans 15 amino acids. Losses at the gene ends were 3 bases for V and 6 bases for J; bases not matched to a gene: 8. CDR3 sequence reads: CASSLNPGGGQPQHF. The CDR3, as DNA: TGTGCCAGCAGTTTGAACCCAGGGGGAGGTCAGCCCCAGCATTTT.

This clonotype was observed at least ten times. This rearrangement joins TRBV24-1 to TRBJ1-5; TRBD1 might be the D (6 bases). The CDR3 spans 16 residues. Germline values: CDR1 KGHDR, CDR2 SFDVKD. Trimming took off 10 bases at V and 0 bases at J, with 18 bases between the two ends. CDR3 coding DNA: TGTGCCACTTCAACGGACAGCGACTATAGCAATCAGCCCCAGCATTTT. This sequence encodes CATSTDSDYSNQPQHF.

This clonotype was seen only a few times. V gene TRBV20-1 combines with J gene TRBJ1-6, with 10 bases lining up with TRBD1. Per the germline V gene, CDR1 is DFQATT and CDR2 is SNEGSKA (reference sequence). The V gene end was trimmed by 5 bases and the J gene end by 2 bases; junction bases not matched to a gene: 9. The CDR3 totals 17 residues. The CDR3 protein is CSAPRTGTGAYNSPLHF. In DNA form, the CDR3 reads TGCAGTGCTCCAAGGACCGGGACAGGGGCCTATAATTCACCCCTCCACTTT.

This chain uses TRBV27 with TRBJ2-1; D call uncertain. V was cut by 6 bases and J by 6 bases, with 15 bases left in between. Germline-derived CDR1 and CDR2 are MNHEY and SMNVEV (reference sequence). The CDR3 has 14 amino acids. The chain's CDR3 is CASRSPADRNEQFF. In DNA form, the CDR3 reads TGTGCCAGCAGATCACCGGCCGATCGCAATGAGCAGTTCTTC.

This clonotype has more than one count but fewer than ten. V usage is TRBV7-8 and J usage is TRBJ1-2, with 8 bases that match TRBD1. V was clipped by 1 base and J by 2 bases; unmatched bases: 9. CDR3 length: 17 amino acids. Germline lookup yields CDR1 SGHVS and CDR2 FQNEAQ. This CDR3 is CASSLVYPDRANYGYTF. The CDR3 bases are TGTGCCAGCAGCTTAGTATACCCGGACAGGGCCAACTATGGCTACACCTTC.

This clonotype was counted a few times. The CDR3, as DNA: TGCGCCAGCAGCCAAGATAGGAGGCGGACCAATCAGCCCCAGCATTTT. Amino acid sequence: CASSQDRRRTNQPQHF. The chain uses TRBV4-1 and TRBJ1-5; no firm D call. The V end lost 0 bases, the J end lost 3 bases, and 12 bases lay between the germline ends. This CDR3 region has 16 residues. Germline V CDR1 and CDR2: MGHRA, YSYEKL.